The entry that follows covers one T cell receptor (beta chain) sequence. As yet, its antigen is unknown. In the PCR, 60 Vbeta and 13 Jbeta primers were used. Using immunoSEQ multiplex PCR, the repertoire was profiled, and TCRdb retains in-frame clones only, with some absent. The repertoire includes 170,000 or so clones, 65% to 80% of them detected once, and about 3.1% sits in the top ten. This sample was included in a study of cytomegalovirus exposure and HLA in healthy donors. Study results and caveats: Per published accounts, TCR beta sequences correctly predicted the HLA-A and HLA-B alleles of most subjects. Only CMV serostatus was available as immune exposure information. Researchers catalogued about 160 TCR beta chains as cytomegalovirus-associated.

The CDR3 runs 15 residues. With 0 bases clipped from V and 7 bases from J, the junction kept 4 bases outside the gene matches. In germline, CDR1 is SGHRS, CDR2 YFSETQ. The chain combines TRBV5-1 with TRBJ2-1; TRBD2 matches at 10 bases. The specimen sequenced was PBMCs. This sequence was found in a woman aged 45 to 65 in good health and CMV-seropositive. This chain's CDR3 is CASSLGVAGGNEQFF. CDR3 DNA: TGCGCCAGCAGCTTGGGAGTAGCGGGAGGAAATGAGCAGTTCTTC. The variable domain in full, with the rest retrieved from reference TRBV5-1 and TRBJ2-1, is KAGVTQTPRYLIKTRGQQVTLSCSPISGHRSVSWYQQTPGQGLQFLFEYFSETQRNKGNFPGRFSGRQFSNSRSEMNVSTLELGDSALYLCASSLGVAGGNEQFFGPGTRLTVL.